This T cell receptor beta chain was obtained from a study of CD8 T cells in ankylosing spondylitis (dated by TCRdb to 2017 to 2019). Regarding the study in general: To find TCR variants linked to disease, the study profiled T cell receptor beta repertoires in ankylosing spondylitis patients and healthy donors. The full study cohort was made up of 25 ankylosing spondylitis patients and about a hundred healthy donors. Samples of peripheral blood were taken, and for ankylosing spondylitis patients, synovial fluid was collected as well. Paper-wide results and their limitations: In peripheral blood, the disease-linked clones were found at relatively low frequencies and had a CD8+ phenotype. The disease-linked clones were reported to be significantly enriched in matched synovial fluid samples from ankylosing spondylitis patients. Blood from ankylosing spondylitis patients appeared to be characterized by a TCR beta motif made up of several highly homologous amino acid variants. Some motif variants were previously reported in synovial fluid and blood of reactive arthritis patients, suggesting common disease-initiation mechanisms.

This clonotype has a handful of counts. The antigen it recognizes is unknown. No qualities accompany the bases; no much larger clone lies one base away. TCRdb records Illumina HiSeq 2500 as the sequencer. Quantitative 5'-RACE with molecular barcodes was used to prepare TCR beta libraries. The authors' analysis ran thus. Disease-linked TCR variants were identified with a new computational method built on a probabilistic model of VDJ rearrangement. TCRdb ran its own pipeline on the public reads, namely fastp trimming at Q25 and MiXCR clone calling, and kept in-frame beta chains. A single entry per CDR3 protein holds the most common genes and DNA from its merged rows. TCRdb assigned the V and J calls; the authors' analysis was not used. For this sample the table gives some 140,000 distinct CDR3 sequences, of which 7.5% to 9.5% were detected only once. The top ten clonotypes cover roughly 8% of the sample.

Synovial fluid samples were paired with blood samples taken from the same ankylosing spondylitis patients. CDR1 and CDR2 are read off the germline V gene as SGHTA and FQGNSA. Trimming takes 5 bases off V and 2 bases off J; junction bases not matched to a gene: 9. The CDR3 spans 16 residues, from the cysteine through the phenylalanine. Only the CDR3 DNA stays, 48 bases, in frame from base 1. The sequencing sample was made of synovial fluid, either unsorted or a sorted T cell fraction (not recorded which). Recombination linked TRBV7-2 to TRBJ2-3, with 8 bases matching TRBD1. The clonotype was recovered from a male donor with ankylosing spondylitis. The sequenced DNA: TGTGCCAGCAGCACTCGGACAGGGAAAGACACAGATACGCAGTATTTT. This translates into CASSTRTGKDTDTQYF.